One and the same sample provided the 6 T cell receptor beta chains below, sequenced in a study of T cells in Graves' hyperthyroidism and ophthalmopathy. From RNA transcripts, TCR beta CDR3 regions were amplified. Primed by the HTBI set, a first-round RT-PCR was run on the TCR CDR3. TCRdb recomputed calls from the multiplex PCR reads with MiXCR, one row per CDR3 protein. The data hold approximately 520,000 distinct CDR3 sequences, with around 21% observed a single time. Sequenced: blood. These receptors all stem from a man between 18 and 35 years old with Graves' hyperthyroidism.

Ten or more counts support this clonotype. This chain's CDR3 is CSGRTVVTYEQYF. CDR3 DNA sequence: TGCAGTGGGCGGACAGTTGTTACCTACGAGCAGTACTTC. This chain links TRBV20-1 with TRBJ2-7; D is possibly TRBD1 (6 bases). The CDR3 loop spans 13 amino acids. The germline V and J ends were trimmed by 7 bases and 2 bases, with 15 bases remaining between them. Germline CDR1 is DFQATT and CDR2 is SNEGSKA (reference sequence).

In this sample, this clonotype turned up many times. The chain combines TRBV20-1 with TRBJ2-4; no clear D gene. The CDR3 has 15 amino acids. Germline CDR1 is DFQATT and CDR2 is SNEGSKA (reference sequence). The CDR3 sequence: CGKLDIRNAKNIQYF. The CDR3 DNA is TGCGGGAAGCTCGACATAAGGAACGCCAAAAACATTCAGTACTTC.

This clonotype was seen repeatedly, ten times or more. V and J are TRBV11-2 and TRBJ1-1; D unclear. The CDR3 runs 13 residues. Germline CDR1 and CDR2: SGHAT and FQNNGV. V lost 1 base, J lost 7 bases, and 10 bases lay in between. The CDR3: CASSLVRAIEAFF. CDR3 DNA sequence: TGTGCCAGCAGCTTAGTGAGGGCTATTGAAGCTTTCTTT.

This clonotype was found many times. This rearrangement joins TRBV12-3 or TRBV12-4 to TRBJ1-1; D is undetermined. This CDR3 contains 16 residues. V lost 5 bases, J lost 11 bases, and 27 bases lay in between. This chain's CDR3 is CASSPDGQAPSAVAFF. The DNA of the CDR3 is TGTGCCAGCAGTCCAGATGGGCAGGCCCCCTCGGCGGTGGCTTTCTTT.

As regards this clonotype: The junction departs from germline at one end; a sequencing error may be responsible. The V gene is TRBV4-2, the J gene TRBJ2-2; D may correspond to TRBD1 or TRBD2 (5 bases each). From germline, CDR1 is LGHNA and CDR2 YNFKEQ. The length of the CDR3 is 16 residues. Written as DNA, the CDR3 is TGTGCCAGCAGCCGGCTGGGACGCCGAAACACCGGGGAGCTGGTTTTT. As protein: CASSRLGRRNTGELVF.

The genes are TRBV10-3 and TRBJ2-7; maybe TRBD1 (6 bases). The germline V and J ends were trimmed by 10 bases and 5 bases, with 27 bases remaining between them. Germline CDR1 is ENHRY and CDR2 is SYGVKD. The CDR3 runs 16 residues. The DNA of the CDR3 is TGTGCCACCAGGGGAAGGAGACAGGAGTTACTGGACGAGCAGTACTTC. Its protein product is CATRGRRQELLDEQYF.